The entry that follows covers one T cell receptor (beta chain) sequence. Its recognized antigen is unknown. The input lacks base qualities; no much larger clone sits a single base away. The sample's time point label, decoded: after hematopoietic stem cell transplant. PRAID was characterized by prominent immunodeficiency alongside autoinflammation. T-cell subsets (conventional T cells, CD8+ T cells, regulatory T cells, T follicular helper cells) were sorted before TRB sequencing. This sample was included in a study of stem cell transplantation in POMP-related autoinflammatory disease (dated by TCRdb to 2020 to 2023). Background for the entire study: The study hypothesized that defective thymoproteasomes impair MHC class I-dependent CD8+ T-cell differentiation and positive selection, skewing the TRB repertoire. Prior to transplant, the patients had skewing toward CD4+ naive T cells, low CD8+ T-cell proportions, and reduced T-cell cytokine secretion. DNA chimerism analysis after transplant demonstrated 100% donor engraftment of neutrophils and platelets for up to one year. High-throughput TRB sequencing assessed how POMP deficiency affects T-cell receptor beta repertoire diversity and CDR3 characteristics. Results and caveats for the whole study, not just this receptor: Across all analyzed T-cell subsets, PRAID patients showed a trend toward higher clonality and lower TRB diversity. In PRAID patients, the trend toward lower diversity and increased clonality reached statistical significance only for regulatory T cells. A restricted number of unique TRB V-J gene pairings was observed in PRAID patients.

Based on the germline V gene, the CDR1 and CDR2 sequences are SGHRS and YFSETQ. Between the V and J ends, shortened by 0 bases and 4 bases respectively, the junction contains 16 bases. CDR3 length: 17 amino acids, cysteine to phenylalanine. The DNA shown is the 51-base CDR3, in frame from base 1. Libraries were made using the immunoSEQ multiplex PCR assay. Under the source paper's analysis protocol: Repertoire diversity was quantified with Shannon entropy, accounting for clonal size distribution. The Gini-Simpson index (Simpson_1-D) served as the measure of how unequally clonotypes were distributed. TCRdb obtained this table from immuneACCESS and retained in-frame rearrangements with V and J assigned. These tables miss some clones; where compared with another copy, unresolved V genes account for less than half of the shortfall, and the remainder is unexplained. The DNA was the basis for D and trimming; V, J and clone size are from that table. This sample holds tens of thousands of clones; approximately 91% were observed only once. The ten largest account for 0.66% of the sample.

The chain employs TRBV5-1 and TRBJ1-4, with no confidently assigned D gene. Here the sequenced sample was CD4+ T cells from PBMCs, taken after stem cell transplantation. The receptor comes from a human patient with POMP-related autoinflammation and immune dysregulation (PRAID). After a transplant, some T cells may have been passed on by the graft donor. The sequenced DNA is TGCGCCAGCAGCTTGGAACCTCGGGGTCGGGTTAATGAAAAACTGTTTTTT. Translated, this is CASSLEPRGRVNEKLFF. Where the CDR3 stops, the reference TRBV5-1 and TRBJ1-4 genes take over; the full variable domain is KAGVTQTPRYLIKTRGQQVTLSCSPISGHRSVSWYQQTPGQGLQFLFEYFSETQRNKGNFPGRFSGRQFSNSRSEMNVSTLELGDSALYLCASSLEPRGRVNEKLFFGSGTQLSVL.